The 22 T cell receptor beta chains below were found in one sample sequenced in a study of CD8 T cells in Susac syndrome (dated by TCRdb to between 2017 and 2020). Library preparation used the immunoSEQ multiplex PCR assay. RNA was extracted using the RNeasy kit, and roughly 0.5 to 1 ug of the RNA was reverse transcribed with random hexamers. The raw public reads went through TCRdb reprocessing: fastp at Q25, MiXCR clone calling, in-frame beta chains kept. Rows with a matching CDR3 protein are joined into one entry that keeps the most common DNA and genes. The table for this sample lists 140,000 to 150,000 distinct CDR3 sequences; 85% to 95% of them were counted only once. Jointly, the top ten make up around 0.12% of the sample. The sample comprised CD4+ T cells from PBMCs. The receptors come from a human donor with multiple sclerosis.

The rearrangement joins TRBV5-4 to TRBJ2-7; D is possibly TRBD1 (5 bases). The germline gives CDR1 SGHNT, CDR2 YYREEE (reference sequence). Trimming took off 2 bases at V and 3 bases at J, with 15 bases between the two ends. The CDR3 is 15 residues long. CDR3 nucleotide sequence: TGTGCCAGCAGCTTCATTGGGGCAGGGCGCTACGAGCAGTACTTC. It translates to CASSFIGAGRYEQYF.

This chain links TRBV12-3 or TRBV12-4 with TRBJ1-6, with D hard to call. The V end was cut by 2 bases, the J end by 13 bases, with 12 bases between. This CDR3 has 13 amino acids. The DNA for the CDR3 is TGTGCCAGCAGTTTAAGGCAATCGTCTCCCCTCCACTTT. It encodes CASSLRQSSPLHF.

The chain has TRBV20-1 and TRBJ1-2; D is uncertain. Trimming pared 3 bases from V and 6 bases from J, leaving 8 bases between. Looked up from germline, CDR1 is DFQATT and CDR2 is SNEGSKA (reference sequence). The CDR3 runs 11 residues. DNA for the CDR3: TGCAGTGCTAGTGCTGGGAATGGCTACACCTTC. Translation: CSASAGNGYTF.

V gene TRBV6-5 combines with J gene TRBJ2-7; D is possibly TRBD2 (5 bases). Germline assignment: CDR1 MNHEY and CDR2 SVGAGI. The V end was cut by 4 bases, the J end by 2 bases, with 12 bases between. The CDR3 extends over 14 amino acids. This CDR3 is CASSLPGSAYEQYF. CDR3 DNA sequence: TGTGCCAGCAGTTTGCCGGGGAGCGCCTACGAGCAGTACTTC.

The chain recombines TRBV29-1 with TRBJ1-2; TRBD1 is a possible D gene (5 bases). Germline V CDR1 and CDR2: SQVTM, ANQGSEA. With 4 bases removed from V and 2 bases from J, the gap between germline ends came to 11 bases. This CDR3 spans 13 amino acids. CDR3 residues: CSVVLGANYGYTF. CDR3 DNA: TGCAGCGTTGTGCTAGGGGCGAACTATGGCTACACCTTC.

The rearrangement links TRBV29-1 to TRBJ2-3; TRBD1 agrees at 8 bases. The CDR3 is 15 residues long. V gave up 4 bases and J gave up 3 bases; unmatched junction bases: 9. Germline-derived CDR1 and CDR2 are SQVTM and ANQGSEA. CDR3 loop: CSVVLWDRSTDTQYF. CDR3 coding DNA: TGCAGCGTTGTTCTGTGGGACAGGAGTACAGATACGCAGTATTTT.

The V gene is TRBV30, the J gene TRBJ1-2, with a possible D match to TRBD1 (6 bases). V lost 1 base, J lost 5 bases, and 14 bases lay in between. The germline V gene encodes CDR1 GTSNPN and CDR2 SVGIG (reference sequence). There are 14 residues in the CDR3. The CDR3 spells CAWSGRGRGYGYTF. CDR3 nucleotide sequence: TGTGCCTGGAGTGGACGGGGGCGTGGGTATGGCTACACCTTC.

This sequence joins TRBV29-1 and TRBJ2-5; a weak D match, TRBD2 (5 bases). Germline V gene lookup returns CDR1 SQVTM and CDR2 ANQGSEA. The CDR3 runs 14 residues. V dropped 4 bases and J dropped 0 bases, with 12 bases sitting between them. CDR3 region: CSVGSVSNQETQYF. CDR3 nucleotides: TGCAGCGTTGGTAGCGTTTCGAACCAAGAGACCCAGTACTTC.

This chain links TRBV6-5 with TRBJ2-1; no firm D call. V lost 3 bases and J 8 bases, leaving 11 bases between the germline ends. CDR1 and CDR2 from the germline V gene are MNHEY and SVGAGI. This CDR3 has 13 residues. In DNA, the CDR3 is TGTGCCAGCAGTTATTCCTACGCGGATGAGCAGTTCTTC. Its protein product is CASSYSYADEQFF.

The chain uses TRBV24-1 and TRBJ2-5; TRBD2 aligns across 8 bases. CDR3 size: 15 residues. V lost 3 bases, J lost 3 bases, and 5 bases stayed unmatched. The germline CDR1 and CDR2 sequences are KGHDR and SFDVKD. DNA for the CDR3: TGTGCCACCAGTGATCTCGGGGGGGAGAAAGAGACCCAGTACTTC. This encodes CATSDLGGEKETQYF.

This chain joins TRBV20-1 and TRBJ1-1; D call uncertain. Looked up from germline, CDR1 is DFQATT and CDR2 is SNEGSKA (reference sequence). This CDR3 has 11 amino acids. V shed 5 bases and J shed 5 bases, with 9 bases lying between them. CDR3 sequence reads: CSASSWTEAFF. In DNA, the CDR3 is TGCAGTGCTTCGTCGTGGACTGAAGCTTTCTTT.

The V gene is TRBV7-9, the J gene TRBJ2-3, with TRBD2 identical over 10 bases. The CDR3 is made up of 15 amino acids. J lost 4 bases, V lost 5 bases, and 6 bases had no gene match. Germline values: CDR1 SEHNR, CDR2 FQNEAQ (reference sequence). The CDR3, as DNA: TGTGCCAGCAGCCCAGCGGGAGGGCCCGCAGATACGCAGTATTTT. Its protein product is CASSPAGGPADTQYF.

The chain combines TRBV6-5 with TRBJ2-1; tentatively, D is TRBD2 (5 bases). CDR3 length: 15 residues. Trimming removed 6 bases from V and 8 bases from J, with 20 bases in between. Germline CDR1 and CDR2: MNHEY and SVGAGI. The CDR3 region is CASRPPGKRAYEQFF. The CDR3 bases are TGTGCCAGCAGGCCCCCGGGAAAGAGGGCGTATGAGCAGTTCTTC.

The CDR3: CASSWATGRAGELFF. The CDR3 DNA reads as TGTGCCAGCAGTTGGGCCACAGGGCGGGCCGGGGAGCTGTTTTTT. This sequence joins TRBV6-2 or TRBV6-3 and TRBJ2-2, with D possibly TRBD1 on 6 matching bases. The V gene's germline CDR1 is MNHEY and CDR2 SVGEGT. V was clipped by 4 bases and J by 6 bases, with 15 bases between them. The CDR3 extends over 15 amino acids.

The chain uses TRBV9 and TRBJ2-5, with TRBD1 matching 7 bases. CDR1 is SGDLS and CDR2 is YYNGEE in the germline V gene. This CDR3 region has 16 residues. With V trimmed by 4 bases and J by 2 bases, 11 bases remained unmatched. The CDR3 reads CASSTPEPGQQETQYF. In DNA form, the CDR3 reads TGTGCCAGCAGCACTCCCGAACCGGGACAGCAAGAGACCCAGTACTTC.

The gene calls are TRBV29-1 and TRBJ1-1; D is perhaps TRBD1 (5 bases). V lost 8 bases to trimming and J lost 1 base, with 11 bases between them. The germline V gene encodes CDR1 SQVTM and CDR2 ANQGSEA. The CDR3 totals 12 residues. CDR3: CSTSGQNTEAFF. The CDR3 DNA reads TGCAGCACCTCAGGACAGAACACTGAAGCTTTCTTT.

This rearrangement joins TRBV14 to TRBJ2-3; 11 bases align to TRBD1. The CDR3 runs 16 residues. Germline CDR1 SGHDN, CDR2 FVKESK. With V trimmed by 1 base and J by 5 bases, 5 bases remained unmatched. This CDR3 is CASSQAGQGAGDTQYF. The CDR3 bases are TGTGCCAGCAGCCAAGCTGGACAGGGGGCAGGAGATACGCAGTATTTT.

This rearrangement joins TRBV20-1 to TRBJ2-7; TRBD2 agrees at 8 bases. Germline V lookup: CDR1 DFQATT, CDR2 SNEGSKA (reference sequence). V was pared by 6 bases and J by 1 base, with 20 bases of the junction left unmatched. The length of the CDR3 is 18 residues. The CDR3 coding sequence is TGCAGTGCCAAACCGCTTGTCTTCGCTAGCGGGCGTTCCTACGAGCAGTACTTC. Translated: CSAKPLVFASGRSYEQYF.

This clonotype was picked up one time. The J gene is TRBJ1-2, the V gene TRBV29-1, with 9 bases that match TRBD1. Germline CDR1 reads SQVTM; CDR2 reads ANQGSEA. J was trimmed by 3 bases and V by 7 bases; bases with no gene match: 6. CDR3 size: 13 residues. Here the CDR3 reads CSGWGQGYYGYTF. CDR3 bases: TGCAGCGGCTGGGGACAGGGCTACTATGGCTACACCTTC.

The chain uses TRBV5-6 and TRBJ2-3; the D gene is possibly TRBD2 (5 bases). Trimming cost V 4 bases and J 1 base, with 10 bases left between them. Germline CDR1 is SGHDT and CDR2 is YYEEEE. The length of the CDR3 is 14 residues. CDR3 DNA sequence: TGTGCCAGCAGCCCGGACTCGCGCACAGATACGCAGTATTTT. This gives the protein CASSPDSRTDTQYF. The variable domain in full, completed from reference TRBV5-6 and TRBJ2-3, reads DAGVTQSPTHLIKTRGQQVTLRCSPKSGHDTVSWYQQALGQGPQFIFQYYEEEERQRGNFPDRFSGHQFPNYSSELNVNALLLGDSALYLCASSPDSRTDTQYFGPGTRLTVL.

The CDR3: CAISESGTESQPQHF. The CDR3 DNA reads TGTGCCATCAGTGAGTCCGGGACAGAGAGTCAGCCCCAGCATTTT. This chain joins TRBV10-3 and TRBJ1-5; 7 bases line up with TRBD1. V was clipped by 0 bases and J by 6 bases; unmatched bases: 5. Germline lookup yields CDR1 ENHRY and CDR2 SYGVKD. CDR3 length: 15 amino acids.

The rearrangement uses TRBV30 and TRBJ1-2; D gene ambiguous. The V gene's germline CDR1 is GTSNPN and CDR2 SVGIG (reference sequence). CDR3 size: 12 residues. Trimming removed 5 bases from V and 4 bases from J, with 11 bases in between. The CDR3 sequence: CAWLDRFYGYTF. CDR3 in DNA: TGTGCCTGGCTCGACCGGTTCTATGGCTACACCTTC.